Following are 27 T cell receptor beta chains from one sample sequenced in a study of T cell responses to AZD1222 COVID-19 vaccine. The table came from immunoSEQ multiplex PCR; TCRdb's copy has only in-frame clones and leaves some out. The sample records around 63,000 clones, around 86% being singletons. The sequencing here drew on peripheral blood, taken on day 0 of AZD1222 vaccination. These receptors originate from an adult in good health.

V usage is TRBV6-2 or TRBV6-3 and J usage is TRBJ2-2; D may correspond to TRBD1 or TRBD2 (5 bases each). CDR3 length: 13 residues. V was clipped by 6 bases and J by 6 bases, with 11 bases between them. Germline CDR1 is MNHEY and CDR2 is SVGEGT. The CDR3 region has the DNA TGTGCCAGCAGCCTAATGGGGGCCGGGGAGCTGTTTTTT. Translating it yields CASSLMGAGELFF.

This rearrangement joins TRBV14 to TRBJ2-5; no firm D call. Per the germline V gene, CDR1 is SGHDN and CDR2 is FVKESK. Trimming shortened V by 3 bases and J by 5 bases, and 4 bases separated the two germline ends. This CDR3 spans 11 amino acids. CDR3 in amino acids: CASSHMETQYF. CDR3 coding DNA: TGTGCCAGCAGCCATATGGAGACCCAGTACTTC.

The chain employs TRBV5-1 and TRBJ1-4; no definite D call. V lost 1 base to trimming and J lost 1 base, with 5 bases between them. The CDR3 has 14 amino acids. The germline V gene encodes CDR1 SGHRS and CDR2 YFSETQ. CDR3: CASSLPVTNEKLFF. The CDR3 region has the DNA TGCGCCAGCAGCTTGCCAGTAACTAATGAAAAACTGTTTTTT.

The rearrangement uses TRBV12-3 or TRBV12-4 and TRBJ1-5; D not certain. The V end lost 0 bases, the J end lost 2 bases, and 2 bases lay between the germline ends. This CDR3 contains 13 residues. The CDR3 nucleotides read TGTGCCAGCAGTTTAGCTGGCAATCAGCCCCAGCATTTT. This encodes CASSLAGNQPQHF.

This rearrangement joins TRBV4-2 to TRBJ1-2; 7 nucleotides line up with TRBD1. Germline CDR1 and CDR2: LGHNA and YNFKEQ. This CDR3 spans 15 amino acids. The J segment lost 3 bases and the V segment lost 0 bases, leaving 4 bases of the junction unmatched. The CDR3 spells CASSQERGGDYGYTF. The CDR3 coding sequence is TGTGCCAGCAGCCAAGAGAGAGGGGGCGACTATGGCTACACCTTC.

The chain combines TRBV2 with TRBJ1-1; D unresolved. V lost 4 bases, J lost 2 bases, and 5 bases lay in between. This CDR3 is built from 12 residues. CDR1 is SNHLY, CDR2 FYNNEI, per germline. The CDR3 DNA reads as TGTGCCAGCAGTGCTTCCAACACTGAAGCTTTCTTT. Translating it yields CASSASNTEAFF.

The CDR3 nucleotides are TGTGCCAGCTCACAAGCGAGTACCAACACTGAAGCTTTCTTT. This encodes CASSQASTNTEAFF. The rearrangement links TRBV18 to TRBJ1-1; the D is unclear. Germline V CDR1 and CDR2: KGHSH, LQKENI. This CDR3 contains 14 residues. Trimming cost V 4 bases and J 2 bases, with 11 bases left between them.

This chain connects TRBV12-3 or TRBV12-4 to TRBJ1-2; D not certain. CDR3 length: 13 residues. The V end lost 2 bases, the J end lost 10 bases, and 14 bases lay between the germline ends. The CDR3 protein is CASSLPRGRVYTF. CDR3 DNA sequence: TGTGCCAGCAGTTTACCGCGAGGTCGGGTCTACACCTTC.

For the CDR3, the DNA is TGTGCCAGCAGCTCCCCTCCGGAAACAGATACGCAGTATTTT. Protein sequence: CASSSPPETDTQYF. The genes are TRBV5-6 and TRBJ2-3; D not certain. Trimming pared 3 bases from V and 3 bases from J, leaving 11 bases between. This CDR3 contains 14 residues. Germline V gene lookup returns CDR1 SGHDT and CDR2 YYEEEE.

The V gene is TRBV19, the J gene TRBJ2-7; perhaps D is TRBD1 or TRBD2 (6 bases each). The V gene's germline CDR1 is LNHDA and CDR2 SQIVND (reference sequence). This CDR3 is built from 12 residues. The V end lost 8 bases, the J end lost 1 base, and 9 bases lay between the germline ends. The CDR3 region has the DNA TGTGCCAGTCGGGGGCAGTCCTACGAGCAGTACTTC. As protein: CASRGQSYEQYF.

The V gene is TRBV20-1, the J gene TRBJ1-2; unclear D gene. V was trimmed by 3 bases and J by 4 bases, leaving 12 bases between them. The CDR3 extends over 13 amino acids. Germline V gene lookup returns CDR1 DFQATT and CDR2 SNEGSKA (reference sequence). The CDR3 spells CSASRAGTYGYTF. As DNA, the CDR3 is TGCAGTGCTAGTCGGGCAGGTACCTATGGCTACACCTTC.

V and J are TRBV21-1 and TRBJ1-5; the D call in the table, TRBD1, was not verified against the DNA. TRBV21-1 is an annotated pseudogene. This CDR3 has 15 residues. The CDR3 loop is CASSKVGLTNQPQHF. CDR3 coding DNA: TGTGCCAGCAGCAAAGTTGGGCTGACCAATCAGCCCCAGCATTTT.

CDR3 amino acids: CASSVENSGSPLHF. CDR3 nucleotides: TGTGCCAGCAGTGTTGAGAACAGTGGTTCACCCCTCCACTTT. The rearrangement joins TRBV25-1 to TRBJ1-6; D is unclear. The germline V gene encodes CDR1 MGHDK and CDR2 SYGVNS. The CDR3 has 14 residues. The V gene lost 4 bases and the J gene lost 9 bases, with 13 bases spanning the gap.

The V and J genes are TRBV28 and TRBJ1-6; a possible D gene is TRBD1 (5 bases). The germline V gene encodes CDR1 MDHEN and CDR2 SYDVKM. The CDR3 sequence is 14 residues long. V shed 9 bases and J shed 0 bases, with 9 bases lying between them. The DNA for the CDR3 is TGTGCCAGTAGGGGAGTCTCCTATAATTCACCCCTCCACTTT. Amino acids: CASRGVSYNSPLHF.

V and J are TRBV6-5 and TRBJ1-5; possible D gene TRBD1, 5 bases. Germline V gene lookup returns CDR1 MNHEY and CDR2 SVGAGI. V was pared by 6 bases and J by 6 bases, with 15 bases between. This CDR3 spans 14 amino acids. CDR3 in amino acids: CASSLKRGTQPQHF. CDR3 DNA: TGTGCCAGCAGCCTAAAAAGGGGAACTCAGCCCCAGCATTTT.

J is TRBJ2-7 and V is TRBV24-1; TRBD1 aligns across 7 bases. Per the germline V gene, CDR1 is KGHDR and CDR2 is SFDVKD. V lost 5 bases to trimming and J lost 0 bases; unmatched junction nucleotides: 3. CDR3 length equals 14 residues. In DNA, the CDR3 is TGTGCCACCAGTGCGACAGGGAGCTCCTACGAGCAGTACTTC. It specifies CATSATGSSYEQYF.

The V and J genes are TRBV5-1 and TRBJ1-4; D is unclear. The CDR3 sequence is 11 residues long. Germline CDR1 reads SGHRS; CDR2 reads YFSETQ. The ends were cut back, 7 bases at V and 5 bases at J, with 6 bases in the middle. CDR3 DNA sequence: TGCGCCAGCGGGCTAAATGAAAAACTGTTTTTT. Protein sequence: CASGLNEKLFF.

The rearrangement links TRBV30 to TRBJ2-7; D may be TRBD1 or TRBD2 (5 bases each). CDR1 GTSNPN and CDR2 SVGIG come from the germline V gene (reference sequence). The CDR3 consists of 15 residues. Trimming pared 3 bases from V and 0 bases from J, leaving 15 bases between. CDR3 in DNA: TGTGCCTGGAGCAGGGACGGCTGGAGCTCCTACGAGCAGTACTTC. This codes for CAWSRDGWSSYEQYF.

The rearrangement joins TRBV15 to TRBJ1-2; tentative D call: TRBD1 (6 bases). Trimming removed 5 bases from V and 8 bases from J, with 18 bases in between. This CDR3 spans 14 amino acids. Germline V lookup: CDR1 LNHNV, CDR2 YYDKDF (reference sequence). Here the CDR3 reads CATSLGGAALGYTF. The CDR3, as DNA: TGTGCCACCAGCTTGGGGGGGGCCGCCCTGGGCTACACCTTC.

V gene TRBV19 combines with J gene TRBJ1-2; D ambiguous. This CDR3 has 11 amino acids. Germline V CDR1 and CDR2: LNHDA, SQIVND (reference sequence). Trimming stripped 7 bases from V and 7 bases from J, with 10 bases between. The CDR3 protein is CASTMGRGYTF. The CDR3 DNA is TGTGCCAGTACGATGGGCCGTGGCTACACCTTC.

V and J are TRBV20-1 and TRBJ2-3; 9 bases are shared with TRBD2. The CDR3 runs 14 residues. Per germline, CDR1 DFQATT and CDR2 SNEGSKA (reference sequence). The J segment lost 2 bases and the V segment lost 3 bases, leaving 3 bases of the junction unmatched. CDR3 sequence reads: CSASSGGPTDTQYF. CDR3 nucleotides: TGCAGTGCTAGTAGCGGGGGCCCCACAGATACGCAGTATTTT.

This chain links TRBV28 with TRBJ1-4; 10 nucleotides line up with TRBD1. This CDR3 comprises 13 residues. In germline, CDR1 is MDHEN, CDR2 SYDVKM. V was clipped by 8 bases and J by 8 bases; unmatched bases: 5. In DNA, the CDR3 is TGTGCCAGCCAGACAGGGGGCAACGAAAAACTGTTTTTT. Translating gives CASQTGGNEKLFF.

This clone was observed once. The chain links TRBV27 to TRBJ2-7, with 13 nucleotides matching TRBD2. Germline CDR1 is MNHEY and CDR2 is SMNVEV (reference sequence). After removal of 2 bases from V and 1 base from J, the junction contained 5 bases not matched to a gene. The CDR3 contains 17 residues. This chain's CDR3 is CASSLGLAGAGSYEQYF. The CDR3, as DNA: TGTGCCAGCAGTTTAGGACTAGCGGGGGCCGGATCCTACGAGCAGTACTTC.

The chain joins TRBV29-1 to TRBJ1-4, with D perhaps TRBD1 (6 bases). Germline V gene sequence: CDR1 SQVTM, CDR2 ANQGSEA. The ends were cut back, 5 bases at V and 4 bases at J, with 14 bases in the middle. The CDR3 runs to 14 residues. The CDR3, as DNA: TGCAGCGTTAGCAGGGGCGCTGGTAATGAAAAACTGTTTTTT. As protein: CSVSRGAGNEKLFF.

This clone is a singleton in its sample. The CDR3 spells CASSLDRSYEQYF. In DNA, the CDR3 is TGTGCCAGCAGCTTGGACAGGAGCTACGAGCAGTACTTC. V usage is TRBV7-2 and J usage is TRBJ2-7, with 7 bases aligning to TRBD1. The junction had 2 bases not matched to a gene; V was cut back by 3 bases and J by 3 bases. CDR1 is SGHTA and CDR2 is FQGNSA in the germline V gene. CDR3 length: 13 amino acids.

This rearrangement joins TRBV7-2 to TRBJ2-3; 10 nucleotides match TRBD2. The CDR3 is 19 residues long. In germline, CDR1 is SGHTA, CDR2 FQGNSA. V lost 1 base and J lost 1; bases outside the gene matches: 11. In nucleotides, the CDR3 is TGTGCCAGCAGCTTAGTTTTGTCTAGCGGGGGATGGGGCACAGATACGCAGTATTTT. Translated: CASSLVLSSGGWGTDTQYF.

This rearrangement joins TRBV28 to TRBJ1-2, with a weak D call TRBD1 (6 bases). CDR3 size: 15 residues. V was clipped by 5 bases and J by 8 bases, with 21 bases between them. CDR1 is MDHEN and CDR2 is SYDVKM in the germline V gene. The CDR3 DNA is TGTGCCAGCAGTCCCGGGGATCGGGGGCTGGGAGGCTACACCTTC. Encoded protein: CASSPGDRGLGGYTF.